A single sample is the source of the 25 T cell receptor beta chains below, sequenced in a study of shared clonotypes between healthy human individuals. Profiled with immunoSEQ multiplex PCR; TCRdb holds only in-frame clones, not every one. The sample holds some 2,500,000 clones; approximately 93% are singletons and the top ten take around 0.4%. The sample taken for sequencing was naive CD4+ T cells from PBMCs. The sample's subset: CD45RA+ positively selected. The receptors shown here come from a man younger than 35 in good health. Some clones in this sample may be carry-over from other donors' samples.

The V and J genes are TRBV6-1 and TRBJ2-3, with D perhaps TRBD2 (6 bases). CDR3 length: 13 residues. Trimming removed 6 bases from V and 9 bases from J, with 16 bases in between. CDR1 is MNHNS and CDR2 is SASEGT in the germline V gene. This CDR3 is CASRTTGEDTQYF. Written as DNA, the CDR3 is TGTGCCAGCAGGACCACGGGAGAGGACACGCAGTATTTT.

Points on this clone: A read error may produce the germline difference seen at one junction end. The chain's CDR3 is CSILSPHTNVF. As DNA, the CDR3 is TGCAGCATACTTTCGCCACATACTAACGTCTTC. The gene calls are TRBV29-1 and TRBJ1-2; no reliable D call. This CDR3 contains 11 residues. The germline gives CDR1 SQVTM, CDR2 ANQGSEA.

This CDR3 is CASSRTALGAIQYF. The CDR3 region has the DNA TGTGCCAGCAGTCGGACTGCATTAGGCGCCATTCAGTACTTC. The rearrangement joins TRBV28 to TRBJ2-4; tentative D call: TRBD2 (5 bases). V shed 5 bases and J shed 9 bases, with 17 bases lying between them. The germline V gene encodes CDR1 MDHEN and CDR2 SYDVKM. The CDR3 covers 14 residues.

The chain uses TRBV28 and TRBJ1-2; D is uncertain. V was clipped by 2 bases and J by 7 bases, with 8 bases between them. Germline CDR1 reads MDHEN; CDR2 reads SYDVKM. The CDR3 runs 12 residues. CDR3 residues: CASSLGVRGYTF. DNA for the CDR3: TGTGCCAGCAGTTTAGGGGTACGTGGCTACACCTTC.

This chain uses TRBV13 with TRBJ1-1; D is undetermined. V was trimmed by 3 bases and J by 8 bases, leaving 13 bases between them. This CDR3 region has 13 residues. Germline CDR1 is PRHDT and CDR2 is FYEKMQ (reference sequence). CDR3 protein: CASSFPRWGEAFF. The CDR3 DNA is TGTGCCAGCAGCTTCCCCAGATGGGGAGAAGCTTTCTTT.

The V and J genes are TRBV28 and TRBJ2-2; the match to TRBD2 covers 9 bases. Trimming at V came to 6 bases and at J to 3 bases, leaving 5 bases not matched to a gene. From germline, CDR1 is MDHEN and CDR2 SYDVKM. This CDR3 is built from 15 residues. The CDR3 here is CASRPRLADTGELFF. The CDR3 DNA follows: TGTGCCAGCAGACCCCGACTAGCGGACACCGGGGAGCTGTTTTTT.

The rearrangement uses TRBV7-8 and TRBJ2-1; D possibly corresponds to TRBD1 (6 bases). Per germline, CDR1 SGHVS and CDR2 FQNEAQ. The ends were cut back, 1 base at V and 3 bases at J, with 10 bases in the middle. CDR3 length equals 15 residues. In DNA, the CDR3 is TGTGCCAGCAGCTTAGGCAGGGGTTTCTACAATGAGCAGTTCTTC. It translates to CASSLGRGFYNEQFF.

As for this clone: Other nucleotide sequences in the sample specify the same CDR3. V and J are TRBV27 and TRBJ2-5, with D unresolved. Germline values: CDR1 MNHEY, CDR2 SMNVEV (reference sequence). This CDR3 contains 14 residues. Trimming removed 0 bases from V and 5 bases from J, with 10 bases in between. The CDR3 loop reads CASSLSGRRETQYF. The CDR3 DNA sequence: TGTGCCAGCAGTTTATCGGGCAGGCGTGAGACCCAGTACTTC.

The chain combines TRBV9 with TRBJ1-6; D gene unclear. Trimming took off 3 bases at V and 4 bases at J, with 8 bases between the two ends. The V gene's germline CDR1 is SGDLS and CDR2 YYNGEE. The CDR3 spans 14 residues. CDR3 coding DNA: TGTGCCAGCAGCGGACCTCCGTATAATTCACCCCTCCACTTT. This sequence encodes CASSGPPYNSPLHF.

V is TRBV7-9 and J is TRBJ2-2; tentatively, D is TRBD1 (6 bases). Germline assignment: CDR1 SEHNR and CDR2 FQNEAQ (reference sequence). V was clipped by 2 bases and J by 3 bases, with 19 bases between them. The CDR3 runs to 18 residues. This CDR3 is CASSLSQGFFSDTGELFF. Here the CDR3 DNA reads TGTGCCAGCAGCTTATCACAGGGTTTTTTTTCGGACACCGGGGAGCTGTTTTTT.

The chain couples TRBV5-1 to TRBJ2-1; 7 nucleotides align to TRBD2. The V segment lost 3 bases and the J segment 6 bases; nucleotides outside the gene matches: 9. This CDR3 is built from 15 residues. Germline V gene lookup returns CDR1 SGHRS and CDR2 YFSETQ. This CDR3 reads CASSSPSGAINEQFF. CDR3 coding DNA: TGCGCCAGCAGCTCACCTAGCGGCGCCATCAATGAGCAGTTCTTC.

The rearrangement links TRBV6-5 to TRBJ1-5, with 7 bases lining up with TRBD1. There are 15 residues in the CDR3. From germline, CDR1 is MNHEY and CDR2 SVGAGI. The J segment lost 0 bases and the V segment lost 5 bases, leaving 4 bases of the junction unmatched. CDR3 nucleotides: TGTGCCAGCAGTGTTGGACAGGCTAGCAATCAGCCCCAGCATTTT. It yields the protein CASSVGQASNQPQHF.

In nucleotides, the CDR3 is TGCGCCAGCAGTGATGCTAGAGGAAGCTTTATGAACACTGAAGCTTTCTTT. This codes for CASSDARGSFMNTEAFF. V and J are TRBV10-1 and TRBJ1-1, with D unresolved. Trimming removed 3 bases from V and 0 bases from J, with 17 bases in between. The length of the CDR3 is 17 residues. Germline V gene data show CDR1 as WNHNN and CDR2 as SYGVQD (reference sequence).

The rearrangement uses TRBV5-6 and TRBJ1-6; 8 bases are shared with TRBD1. The CDR3 is 14 amino acids. V lost 4 bases, J lost 8 bases, and 5 bases stayed unmatched. The germline CDR1 and CDR2 sequences are SGHDT and YYEEEE. Here the CDR3 reads CASSRTGSYSPLHF. CDR3 coding DNA: TGTGCCAGCAGCCGGACAGGGTCATATTCACCCCTCCACTTT.

The chain joins TRBV4-1 to TRBJ2-7, with 10 bases matching TRBD2. Germline lookup yields CDR1 MGHRA and CDR2 YSYEKL. This CDR3 comprises 19 residues. V shed 4 bases and J 3 bases; nucleotides not matched to a gene: 18. CDR3 in amino acids: CASSPIYLLAGTFRYEQYF. The DNA of the CDR3 is TGCGCCAGCAGCCCGATCTACTTACTAGCGGGAACCTTCCGCTACGAGCAGTACTTC.

This clone was detected once. CDR3 sequence: CASSGLAGGADTQYF. The CDR3 bases are TGTGCCAGTAGTGGACTAGCGGGTGGTGCAGATACGCAGTATTTT. This chain uses TRBV19 with TRBJ2-3, with 11 nucleotides matching TRBD2. This CDR3 spans 15 amino acids. Germline trimming cut 5 bases from V and 4 bases from J; bases unmatched to any gene: 5. Per the germline V gene, CDR1 is LNHDA and CDR2 is SQIVND (reference sequence).

The chain couples TRBV5-1 to TRBJ2-7; 12 bases agree with TRBD2. Germline assignment: CDR1 SGHRS and CDR2 YFSETQ. The junction had 5 bases not matched to a gene; V was cut back by 4 bases and J by 6 bases. The CDR3 spans 14 residues. CDR3 sequence: CASSLAGGPVEQYF. CDR3 nucleotides: TGCGCCAGCAGCCTAGCGGGAGGGCCGGTCGAGCAGTACTTC.

V is TRBV5-1 and J is TRBJ2-1, with 10 positions matching TRBD1. J was trimmed by 3 bases and V by 4 bases; bases with no gene match: 4. The CDR3 is 15 amino acids. CDR1 and CDR2 from the germline V gene are SGHRS and YFSETQ. The chain's CDR3 is CASSQRTGGYNEQFF. The CDR3 DNA sequence: TGCGCCAGCAGCCAAAGGACAGGGGGCTACAATGAGCAGTTCTTC.

This chain links TRBV6-6 with TRBJ2-5, with unresolved D. With 5 bases removed from V and 4 bases from J, the gap between germline ends came to 11 bases. The germline V gene has CDR1 MNHNY and CDR2 SVGAGI (reference sequence). This CDR3 has 13 amino acids. In DNA, the CDR3 is TGTGCCAGCAGTCCTGGGGTCCCAGAGACCCAGTACTTC. This codes for CASSPGVPETQYF.

In regard to this clone: Other DNA sequences in the same sample also yield this CDR3. J is TRBJ2-1 and V is TRBV20-1; D not certain. The V end was cut by 3 bases, the J end by 8 bases, with 8 bases between. This CDR3 spans 11 amino acids. Germline V lookup: CDR1 DFQATT, CDR2 SNEGSKA (reference sequence). The CDR3 reads CSASRRDEQFF. CDR3 nucleotides: TGCAGTGCTAGCCGGCGAGATGAGCAGTTCTTC.

Written as DNA, the CDR3 is TGTGCCAGCAGCCAACCAGCGGGAGGGCCCGTAAATGAGCAGTTCTTC. Translation: CASSQPAGGPVNEQFF. This sequence joins TRBV4-2 and TRBJ2-1, with 10 bases aligning to TRBD2. Germline trimming cut 2 bases from V and 7 bases from J; bases unmatched to any gene: 8. The CDR3 has 16 amino acids. The V gene's germline CDR1 is LGHNA and CDR2 YNFKEQ.

In its sample, this clone was seen once. The same CDR3 also results from other DNA sequences found in this sample. The chain links TRBV7-3 to TRBJ2-5; D is undetermined. V lost 2 bases, J lost 2 bases, and 6 bases lay in between. The CDR3 length is 13 residues. Germline V gives CDR1 SGHTA, CDR2 FQGTGA. The CDR3 bases are TGTGCCAGCAGCTTACTATCGCAAGAGACCCAGTACTTC. The encoded protein is CASSLLSQETQYF.

This clone showed up just once. The chain links TRBV28 to TRBJ1-5, with 11 bases that match TRBD1. Germline V gives CDR1 MDHEN, CDR2 SYDVKM. This CDR3 is 18 amino acids long. V shed 4 bases, J shed 4 bases, and the junction held 12 bases outside the gene matches. CDR3 sequence reads: CASSSPRIRDRGNQPQHF. As DNA, the CDR3 is TGTGCCAGCAGTTCCCCTCGGATAAGGGACAGGGGGAATCAGCCCCAGCATTTT.

Points on this clone: The same CDR3 is also encoded by other DNA sequences in this sample. V gene TRBV28 combines with J gene TRBJ1-1, with D possibly matching TRBD1 (5 bases). Trimming took 6 bases from V and 3 from J, leaving 11 bases between them. The CDR3 runs 13 residues. CDR1 MDHEN and CDR2 SYDVKM come from the germline V gene. The CDR3 region has the DNA TGTGCCAGCAGCCCCACAGGCTACACTGAAGCTTTCTTT. Translating gives CASSPTGYTEAFF. Complete variable domain (other parts from reference TRBV28 and TRBJ1-1): DVKVTQSSRYLVKRTGEKVFLECVQDMDHENMFWYRQDPGLGLRLIYFSYDVKMKEKGDIPEGYSVSREKKERFSLILESASTNQTSMYLCASSPTGYTEAFFGQGTRLTVV.

The chain uses TRBV7-6 and TRBJ2-7; 12 bases agree with TRBD2. V was clipped by 5 bases and J by 0 bases; unmatched bases: 5. The CDR3 totals 16 residues. Germline V gives CDR1 SGHVS, CDR2 FNYEAQ. The CDR3 sequence is CASSATSGRPSYEQYF. The CDR3 DNA follows: TGTGCCAGCAGCGCAACTAGCGGGAGGCCCTCCTACGAGCAGTACTTC.